This T cell receptor beta chain was obtained from a study of Ad26.COV2.S vaccination and SARS-CoV-2 variants. Overall study context: Donor participated within the Ad26.COV2.S arm of the COV1001 trial. Once, or twice with 56 days between doses, Ad26.COV2.S was given intramuscularly.

Documented treatment: around 19 received Ad26.COV2.S at low or high dose, single or two shots; about 5 received placebo; per-sample allocation not given. Sampling was done on day 63 after the first vaccine or placebo injection. It was an adult aged 18-55 years in Boston who was the donor. Vaccination used an Ad26 vector expressing Wuhan-strain SARS-CoV-2 spike. The assay was immunoSEQ multiplex PCR, and TCRdb's table has in-frame clones only and misses some. Of more than 300,000 clones in the sample, just over 85% were seen once. The sequence was obtained from a person aged 18-65 years who received the Ad26.COV2.S COVID-19 vaccine or a placebo. This specimen was peripheral blood, taken in a trial of Ad26.COV2.S vaccine versus placebo.

For the CDR3, the DNA is TGTGCCAGCAGCGGGGGACAGGTGGGGGGAGCTTTCTTT. This encodes CASSGGQVGGAFF. V usage is TRBV5-4 and J usage is TRBJ1-1; 8 nucleotides align to TRBD1. The CDR3 loop spans 13 amino acids. Unmatched junction bases numbered 9, after V lost 4 bases and J lost 10 bases. CDR1 and CDR2 (germline): SGHNT, YYREEE (reference sequence).